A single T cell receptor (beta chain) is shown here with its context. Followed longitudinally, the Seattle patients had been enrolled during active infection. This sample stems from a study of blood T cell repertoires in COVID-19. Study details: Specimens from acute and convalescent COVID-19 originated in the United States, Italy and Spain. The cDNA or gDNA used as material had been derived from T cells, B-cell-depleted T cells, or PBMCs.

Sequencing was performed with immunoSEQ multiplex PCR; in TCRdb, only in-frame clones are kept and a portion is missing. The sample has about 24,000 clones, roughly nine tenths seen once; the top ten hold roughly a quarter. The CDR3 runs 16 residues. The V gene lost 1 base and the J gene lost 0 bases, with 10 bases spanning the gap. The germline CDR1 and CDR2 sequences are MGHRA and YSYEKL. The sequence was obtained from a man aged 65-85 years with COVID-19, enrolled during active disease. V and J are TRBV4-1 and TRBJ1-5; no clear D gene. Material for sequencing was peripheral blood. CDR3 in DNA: TGCGCCAGCAGCCAAGGATATGAGTATAGCAATCAGCCCCAGCATTTT. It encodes CASSQGYEYSNQPQHF.